The 5 T cell receptor beta chains reported below all come from one sample, sequenced in a study of T cells in Graves' hyperthyroidism and ophthalmopathy. RNA transcripts gave rise to amplified TCR beta CDR3 regions. The study used the HTBI primer set for a first-round RT-PCR of the TCR CDR3. TCRdb analysed the multiplex PCR reads with MiXCR anew, one entry per CDR3 protein. The sample records around 450,000 distinct CDR3 sequences, less than 20% being singletons. Sequenced input: blood. These receptors were collected from a woman younger than 30 with Graves' hyperthyroidism.

The chain recombines TRBV14 with TRBJ2-3, with 7 bases lining up with TRBD1. CDR1 is SGHDN and CDR2 is FVKESK in the germline V gene. The J segment lost 2 bases and the V segment lost 7 bases, leaving 3 bases of the junction unmatched. The CDR3 extends over 13 amino acids. The DNA of the CDR3 is TGTGCCAGCAAGAGGGGGCCCACAGATACGCAGTATTTT. Translation: CASKRGPTDTQYF.

Notes on this clonotype: The junction differs from germline at one of its ends, possibly a read error. The gene calls are TRBV6-1 and TRBJ1-5; TRBD1 aligns across 10 bases. Per the germline V gene, CDR1 is MNHNS and CDR2 is SASEGT. This CDR3 has 16 residues. The CDR3 spells CASSEGQGANNQPRHF. The CDR3 DNA reads as TGTGCCAGCAGTGAAGGACAGGGGGCAAACAATCAGCCCCGGCATTTT.

This clonotype occurred a few times. The chain combines TRBV5-4 with TRBJ2-6, with 11 bases that match TRBD2. The CDR3 loop spans 18 amino acids. Germline V gives CDR1 SGHNT, CDR2 YYREEE (reference sequence). Trimming removed 0 bases from V and 0 bases from J; junction bases left unmatched: 2. The CDR3 DNA sequence: TGTGCCAGCAGCTTGGTAGCGGGGGGGTACTCTGGGGCCAACGTCCTGACTTTC. This encodes CASSLVAGGYSGANVLTF. Full variable domain (outside the CDR3, taken from reference TRBV5-4 and TRBJ2-6): ETGVTQSPTHLIKTRGQQVTLRCSSQSGHNTVSWYQQALGQGPQFIFQYYREEENGRGNFPPRFSGLQFPNYSSELNVNALELDDSALYLCASSLVAGGYSGANVLTFGAGSRLTVL.

This clonotype was counted many times. This chain joins TRBV20-1 and TRBJ2-3; no firm D call. Germline-derived CDR1 and CDR2 are DFQATT and SNEGSKA (reference sequence). Deletions cut 2 bases from V and 2 bases from J, with 8 bases between. The CDR3 length is 13 residues. As DNA, the CDR3 is TGCAGTGCTAGAATCCCTAACACAGATACGCAGTATTTT. Encoded protein: CSARIPNTDTQYF.

This clonotype appeared many times. This chain uses TRBV7-6 with TRBJ2-7, with unresolved D. V lost 5 bases and J lost 0, with 11 bases in between. The CDR3 runs 14 residues. CDR1 is SGHVS, CDR2 FNYEAQ, per germline. The CDR3: CASSPRGSSYEQYF. The CDR3 DNA is TGTGCCAGCAGCCCCCGCGGAAGCTCCTACGAGCAGTACTTC.